This TCR beta chain came from a study of technical replicates of blood from several donors. Using immunoSEQ multiplex PCR, the repertoire was profiled, and TCRdb retains in-frame clones only, with some absent. The data show under 100,000 clones, with around 94% seen just once and about 0.23% held by the top ten. V lost 4 bases, J lost 4 bases, and 8 bases stayed unmatched. The CDR3 runs 16 residues. CDR1 is MRHNA and CDR2 is SNTAGT in the germline V gene. This sequence originates from a human donor in good health. The V and J genes are TRBV6-4 and TRBJ1-5; 9 bases align to TRBD1. Material: T cells isolated from PBMCs. CDR3 nucleotides: TGTGCCAGCAGTGCCGCGGGACAGGGACCGAATCAGCCCCAGCATTTT. This encodes CASSAAGQGPNQPQHF.